The present T cell receptor beta chain was sequenced within a study of lymphopenia after photon versus proton radiotherapy. Sequencing was performed with immunoSEQ multiplex PCR; in TCRdb, only in-frame clones are kept and a portion is missing. The table lists 150,000 to 200,000 clones, approximately 90% of them singletons, with approximately 4.8% in the top ten. Germline V gene data show CDR1 as SGHNT and CDR2 as YYREEE (reference sequence). V was pared by 4 bases and J by 3 bases, with 7 bases of the junction left unmatched. The CDR3 is 14 residues long. Source: peripheral blood, taken from a patient treated with photon-based radiotherapy. The TCR comes from a man aged 50-59 years with gastric cancer. The rearrangement uses TRBV5-4 and TRBJ2-7; TRBD2 aligns across 7 bases. CDR3 DNA: TGTGCCAGCAGCCGGAGTGGCGGGAGCTACGAGCAGTACTTC. This translates into CASSRSGGSYEQYF. Full variable domain (outside the CDR3, taken from reference TRBV5-4 and TRBJ2-7): ETGVTQSPTHLIKTRGQQVTLRCSSQSGHNTVSWYQQALGQGPQFIFQYYREEENGRGNFPPRFSGLQFPNYSSELNVNALELDDSALYLCASSRSGGSYEQYFGPGTRLTVT.